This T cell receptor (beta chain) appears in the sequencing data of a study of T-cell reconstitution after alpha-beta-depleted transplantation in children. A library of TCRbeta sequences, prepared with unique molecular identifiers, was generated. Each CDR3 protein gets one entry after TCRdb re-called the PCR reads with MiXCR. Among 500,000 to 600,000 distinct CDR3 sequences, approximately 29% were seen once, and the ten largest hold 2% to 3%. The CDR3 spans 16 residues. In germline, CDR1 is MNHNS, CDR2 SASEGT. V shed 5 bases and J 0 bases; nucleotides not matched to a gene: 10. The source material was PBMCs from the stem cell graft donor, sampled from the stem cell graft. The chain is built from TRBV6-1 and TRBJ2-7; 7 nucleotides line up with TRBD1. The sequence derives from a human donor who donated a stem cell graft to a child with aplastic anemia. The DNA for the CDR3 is TGTGCCAGCAGTCCCTTCCCCGGGACAGCCTCCTACGAGCAGTACTTC. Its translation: CASSPFPGTASYEQYF.